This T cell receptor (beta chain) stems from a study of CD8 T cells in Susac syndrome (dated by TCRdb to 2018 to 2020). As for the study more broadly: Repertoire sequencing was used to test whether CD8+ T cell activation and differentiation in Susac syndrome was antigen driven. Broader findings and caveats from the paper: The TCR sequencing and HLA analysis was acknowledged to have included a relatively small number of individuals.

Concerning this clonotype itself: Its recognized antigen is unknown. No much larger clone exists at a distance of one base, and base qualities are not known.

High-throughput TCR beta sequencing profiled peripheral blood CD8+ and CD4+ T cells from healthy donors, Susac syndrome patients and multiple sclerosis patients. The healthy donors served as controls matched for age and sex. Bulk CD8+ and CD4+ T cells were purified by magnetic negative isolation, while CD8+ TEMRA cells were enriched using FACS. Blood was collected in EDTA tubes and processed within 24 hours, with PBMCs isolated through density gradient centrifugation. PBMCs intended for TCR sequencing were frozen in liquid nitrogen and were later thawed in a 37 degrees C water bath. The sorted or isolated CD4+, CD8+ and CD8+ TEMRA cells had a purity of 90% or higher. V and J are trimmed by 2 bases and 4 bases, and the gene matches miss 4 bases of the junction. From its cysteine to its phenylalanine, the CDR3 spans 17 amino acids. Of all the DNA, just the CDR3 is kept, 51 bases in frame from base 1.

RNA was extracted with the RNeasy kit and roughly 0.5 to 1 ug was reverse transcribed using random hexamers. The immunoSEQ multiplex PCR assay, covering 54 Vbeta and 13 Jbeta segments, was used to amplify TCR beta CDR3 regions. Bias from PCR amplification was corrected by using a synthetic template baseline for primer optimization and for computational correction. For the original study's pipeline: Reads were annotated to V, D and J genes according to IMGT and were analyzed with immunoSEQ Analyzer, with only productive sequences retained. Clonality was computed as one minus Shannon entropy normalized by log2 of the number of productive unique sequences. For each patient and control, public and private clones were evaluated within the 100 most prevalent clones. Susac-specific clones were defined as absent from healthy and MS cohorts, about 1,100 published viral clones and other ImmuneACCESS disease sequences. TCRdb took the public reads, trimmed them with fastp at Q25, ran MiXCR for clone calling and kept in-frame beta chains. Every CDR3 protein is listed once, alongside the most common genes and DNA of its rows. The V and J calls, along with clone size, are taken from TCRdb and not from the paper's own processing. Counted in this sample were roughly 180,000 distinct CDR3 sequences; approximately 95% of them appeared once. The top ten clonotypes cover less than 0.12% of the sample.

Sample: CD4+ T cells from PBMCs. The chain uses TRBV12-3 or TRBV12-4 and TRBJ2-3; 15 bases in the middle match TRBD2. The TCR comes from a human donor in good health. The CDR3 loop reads CASSLTGLAGGPDTQYF. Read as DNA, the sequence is TGTGCCAGCAGTTTAACAGGACTAGCGGGAGGGCCAGATACGCAGTATTTT.